This is a list of T cell receptor beta chains from one sample in a study of blood T cell repertoires in COVID-19. Sequencing used immunoSEQ multiplex PCR; TCRdb keeps in-frame clones, though not all of them. The data show over 200,000 clones, roughly 80% seen once. The sample consisted of peripheral blood. All receptors derive from a woman older than 75 with acute or convalescent COVID-19. Each CDR3 is given with its conserved first and last residue. The D gene is left open where the match is weak. Expanded clones are given a class, and other clones once, few, many or no size at all.

d_gene	j_gene	v_gene	abundance	CDR3nt	CDR3aa
TRBD2	TRBJ2-3	TRBV6-4	.	TGTGCCAGCAGTGCAAGGGGACTAGCAGGGAGCACAGATACGCAGTATTTT	CASSARGLAGSTDTQYF
.	TRBJ2-1	TRBV6-6	.	TGTGCCAGCAGAGACAGGCCCGGACGGAGTGAGCAGTTCTTC	CASRDRPGRSEQFF
.	TRBJ1-1	TRBV10-1	.	TGCGCCAGCAGTGAGTCGACTGGTGAAGCTTTCTTT	CASSESTGEAFF
TRBD2	TRBJ2-5	TRBV28	.	TGTGCCAGCAGCCTGGGACTAGCGGCCCCCCTGAGAAAGACCCAGTACTTC	CASSLGLAAPLRKTQYF
.	TRBJ1-3	TRBV3-1/TRBV3-2	.	TGTGCCAGCAGCCAAGAGGCCAGAACCCCTGGAAACACCATATATTTT	CASSQEARTPGNTIYF
.	TRBJ2-7	TRBV7-2	.	TGTGCCAGCAGCTTATCAGGTAGTTCGTTCGAGCAGTACTTC	CASSLSGSSFEQYF
TRBD2	TRBJ2-3	TRBV5-1	.	TGCGCCAGCAGCTTGGGGCTAGCGGGAGGGCCGGCAGATACGCAGTATTTT	CASSLGLAGGPADTQYF
.	TRBJ2-6	TRBV7-3	.	TGTGCCAGCAGCCCATCTGGGGCCAACGTCCTGACTTTC	CASSPSGANVLTF
TRBD1	TRBJ2-5	TRBV5-6	.	TGTGCCAGCAGCTTGCCCGGGACAGGGGCGAAAGAGACCCAGTACTTC	CASSLPGTGAKETQYF
TRBD2	TRBJ2-2	TRBV19	.	TGTGCCAGTAGTAGGGGACTAGCGGCTCCTAACACCGGGGAGCTGTTTTTT	CASSRGLAAPNTGELFF
TRBD1	TRBJ1-6	TRBV19	once	TGTGCCAGTAGTTCCCCGGGACAGGGGTTGTCACCCCTCCACTTT	CASSSPGQGLSPLHF
TRBD1	TRBJ1-4	TRBV2	.	TGTGCCAGCAGTGAAATCGGGACAGCAACTAATGAAAAACTGTTTTTT	CASSEIGTATNEKLFF
.	TRBJ1-1	TRBV3-1/TRBV3-2	few	TGTGCCAGCAGCCAAGTTCGGGGGAACACTGAAGCTTTCTTT	CASSQVRGNTEAFF
.	TRBJ1-4	TRBV18	.	TGTGCCAGCTCCTACGGACAGAGTAATGAAAAACTGTTTTTT	CASSYGQSNEKLFF
.	TRBJ1-1	TRBV5-1	.	TGCGCCAGCAGCGTGAGGGACACTGAAGCTTTCTTT	CASSVRDTEAFF
.	TRBJ1-3	TRBV13	.	TGTGCCAGCAGCTCCTTGCCGGGGAGACCAATGGCTGCTGGAAACACCATATATTTT	CASSSLPGRPMAAGNTIYF
TRBD1	TRBJ1-1	TRBV5-1	.	TGCGCCAGCAGCTCAACAGGGGGGCTTGCTTTCTTT	CASSSTGGLAFF
.	TRBJ2-7	TRBV12-3/TRBV12-4	.	TGTGCCAGCAGTTTAGGGGGGGTACCCAAGCAGTACTTC	CASSLGGVPKQYF
.	TRBJ2-3	TRBV27	.	TGTGCCAGCAGTGAGGGTGAGTACACAGATACGCAGTATTTT	CASSEGEYTDTQYF
.	TRBJ2-1	TRBV5-1	.	TGCGCCAGCAGCCCCGAGGCGGGGGCGGGTAACAATGAGCAGTTCTTC	CASSPEAGAGNNEQFF
TRBD2	TRBJ2-3	TRBV5-6	few	TGTGCCAGCAGCTTGGGAAGCGGGAGAGAGACAGATACGCAGTATTTT	CASSLGSGRETDTQYF
.	TRBJ2-2	TRBV11-2	.	TGTGCCAGCAGCCCAGCAGCCGGAGGCGGGGAGCTGTTTTTT	CASSPAAGGGELFF
TRBD1	TRBJ2-2	TRBV5-1	.	TGCGCCAGCAGGGGACAGCTCGGGGAGCTGTTTTTT	CASRGQLGELFF
TRBD1	TRBJ1-6	TRBV28	.	TGTGCCAGCAGGTCGACAGGGGAAAATTCACCCCTCCACTTT	CASRSTGENSPLHF
.	TRBJ2-1	TRBV20-1	few	TGCAGTGCTCCTCAGGCCCCCGAGCAGTTCTTC	CSAPQAPEQFF
TRBD2	TRBJ2-1	TRBV19	once	TGTGCCAGTAGTCTTGTCGGCGGGGGGTTCTACAATGAGCAGTTCTTC	CASSLVGGGFYNEQFF
TRBD1	TRBJ1-5	TRBV5-1	.	TGCGCCAGCAGCTTACGACAGGGAGATCAGCCCCAGCATTTT	CASSLRQGDQPQHF
.	TRBJ1-3	TRBV25-1	.	TGTGCCAGCAGTGAAGCAGGGGATGGAAACACCATATATTTT	CASSEAGDGNTIYF
.	TRBJ2-2	TRBV29-1	.	TGCAGCGTTTTAGATGAGCGGAACACCGGGGAGCTGTTTTTT	CSVLDERNTGELFF
TRBD1	TRBJ2-7	TRBV9	.	TGTGCCAGCAGCCCCACGACAGGGGGTTCCTACGAGCAGTACTTC	CASSPTTGGSYEQYF
.	TRBJ2-2	TRBV7-6	.	TGTGCCAGCAGCCCCAGGGGAGAAAGGGAGCTGTTTTTT	CASSPRGERELFF
.	TRBJ1-1	TRBV2	few	TGTGCCAGCAGTGAACTGATCAGGGGGAACACTGAAGCTTTCTTT	CASSELIRGNTEAFF
TRBD1	TRBJ1-6	TRBV5-1	once	TGCGCCAGCTGGACAGGGGAAGATAATTCACCCCTCCACTTT	CASWTGEDNSPLHF
TRBD1	TRBJ2-1	TRBV2	.	TGTGCCAGCAGCGGAGTCGGGACAGGGGGCTACAATGAGCAGTTCTTC	CASSGVGTGGYNEQFF
.	TRBJ2-3	TRBV6-1	.	TGTGCCAGCAGTGAAGGAGACAGAAACACAGATACGCAGTATTTT	CASSEGDRNTDTQYF
.	TRBJ2-4	TRBV2	once	TGTGCCAGCAGTGCAGGGTTGGACATTCAGTACTTC	CASSAGLDIQYF
TRBD2	TRBJ2-3	TRBV19	.	TGTGCCAGTAGGACGACTAGCGGGAGGGCCCATTCTAGCACAGATACGCAGTATTTT	CASRTTSGRAHSSTDTQYF
.	TRBJ1-1	TRBV2	.	TGTGCCAGCAGAGGGGGACCGAACACTGAAGCTTTCTTT	CASRGGPNTEAFF
TRBD1	TRBJ2-1	TRBV2	.	TGTGCCAGCAGAAATACAGGGGGACGGGGGAATGAGCAGTTCTTC	CASRNTGGRGNEQFF
.	TRBJ2-4	TRBV30	.	TGTGCCTGGAGTGTTTACAGGTCCCCTCCCCACTTC	CAWSVYRSPPHF
TRBD2	TRBJ2-3	TRBV5-1	.	TGCGCCAGCAGCTCATCGGGACTTTTCGATGTGGGGACTAGCGGGAGTGCAGATACGCAGTATTTT	CASSSSGLFDVGTSGSADTQYF
.	TRBJ2-2	TRBV28	.	TGTGCCAGCAGTTTATTACAGCCGACCGGGGAGCTGTTTTTT	CASSLLQPTGELFF
TRBD2	TRBJ2-1	TRBV18	.	TGTGCCAGCTCACCTAGCGGGAGGACTTACAATGAGCAGTTCTTC	CASSPSGRTYNEQFF
TRBD1	TRBJ2-2	TRBV7-9	.	TGTGCCAGCAGCCCCGGCATTGGACAGGGACGGAACACCGGGGAGCTGTTTTTT	CASSPGIGQGRNTGELFF
.	TRBJ2-7	TRBV12-3/TRBV12-4	.	TGTGCCAGCAGTTCGGGGGACGAGCAGTACTTC	CASSSGDEQYF
.	TRBJ2-7	TRBV30	.	TGTGCCTGGAAAGGCAGGGGAGACCCCTACGAGCAGTACTTC	CAWKGRGDPYEQYF
TRBD2	TRBJ2-5	TRBV7-2	few	TGTGCCAGCAGCTCAGGACTAGCGGGGGGGCAAGAGACCCAGTACTTC	CASSSGLAGGQETQYF